One and the same sample provided the 11 T cell receptor beta chains below, sequenced in a study of blood T cell repertoires in COVID-19 (TCRdb year 2020). Library preparation was by the immunoSEQ multiplex PCR assay. The table comes from immuneACCESS by way of TCRdb, which keeps in-frame sequences with V and J called. Part of the clones is missing from these tables; in studies checked, under half for an unresolved V gene and the rest for unknown reasons. This sample has over 200,000 clones in its table, and roughly four fifths of those were observed once. The ten largest clones take up roughly 7.6% of the sample. Sequencing was performed on peripheral blood. The receptors derive from a woman older than 75 with COVID-19, enrolled during active disease.

V is TRBV12-3 or TRBV12-4 and J is TRBJ1-1, with D unresolved. The CDR3 sequence is 12 residues long. Between the trimmed V and J ends, which lost 6 bases and 11 bases, there was a span of 16 bases. Written as DNA, the CDR3 is TGTGCCAGCAGCCATAGCGCCCGGATTGCTTTCTTT. Its translation: CASSHSARIAFF.

The chain joins TRBV4-1 to TRBJ2-1; D ambiguous. Trimming removed 1 base at V and 5 bases at J, with 12 bases between. The CDR3 is 15 amino acids. Germline V gene data show CDR1 as MGHRA and CDR2 as YSYEKL. CDR3 loop: CASSQAESWHNEQFF. In nucleotides, the CDR3 is TGCGCCAGCAGCCAAGCAGAAAGTTGGCACAATGAGCAGTTCTTC.

This clone was seen only a few times. The V gene is TRBV12-3 or TRBV12-4, the J gene TRBJ2-7; TRBD2 aligns across 7 bases. The J segment lost 2 bases and the V segment lost 8 bases, leaving 6 bases of the junction unmatched. The CDR3 covers 13 residues. The CDR3 loop is CASGDYLTYEQYF. DNA of the CDR3: TGTGCCAGCGGGGACTACTTAACCTACGAGCAGTACTTC.

V gene TRBV15 combines with J gene TRBJ2-6; 7 bases agree with TRBD1. The trim removed 11 bases at V and 0 bases at J, leaving 7 bases unmatched. This CDR3 has 15 amino acids. Looked up from germline, CDR1 is LNHNV and CDR2 is YYDKDF (reference sequence). CDR3 DNA sequence: TGTGCCGTTCGGGACAGCAACTCTGGGGCCAACGTCCTGACTTTC. This translates into CAVRDSNSGANVLTF.

The chain recombines TRBV2 with TRBJ1-1; D not certain. The CDR3 extends over 10 amino acids. Trimming pared 6 bases from V and 7 bases from J, leaving 6 bases between. Germline loops: CDR1 SNHLY, CDR2 FYNNEI. The CDR3 region has the DNA TGTGCCAGCAGGAGCGGTGAAGCTTTCTTT. It yields the protein CASRSGEAFF. Combining the CDR3 with reference TRBV2 and TRBJ1-1 gives the whole variable domain EPEVTQTPSHQVTQMGQEVILRCVPISNHLYFYWYRQILGQKVEFLVSFYNNEISEKSEIFDDQFSVERPDGSNFTLKIRSTKLEDSAMYFCASRSGEAFFGQGTRLTVV.

The chain employs TRBV28 and TRBJ1-2; possible D gene TRBD1, 6 bases. Trimming shortened V by 10 bases and J by 0 bases, and 21 bases separated the two germline ends. CDR3 size: 16 residues. CDR1 MDHEN and CDR2 SYDVKM come from the germline V gene. The CDR3 loop is CATQFGGAGSNYGYTF. CDR3 coding DNA: TGTGCCACCCAGTTTGGGGGGGCAGGGTCTAACTATGGCTACACCTTC.

This clone was recorded only once. The chain uses TRBV6-1 and TRBJ2-7, with a weak D call TRBD1 (7 bases). CDR3 length: 12 residues. CDR1 is MNHNS and CDR2 is SASEGT in the germline V gene. V was cut by 2 bases and J by 12 bases, with 14 bases left in between. The CDR3 coding sequence is TGTGCCAGCAGTGAACCCCCAGGGGGGTCGTACTTC. Amino acids: CASSEPPGGSYF.

V usage is TRBV4-1 and J usage is TRBJ1-2; D remains unclear. Germline lookup yields CDR1 MGHRA and CDR2 YSYEKL. The CDR3 length is 15 residues. V was trimmed by 1 base and J by 5 bases, leaving 14 bases between them. In nucleotides, the CDR3 is TGCGCCAGCAGCCAAGCGTCGAGGGCATGGTATGGCTACACCTTC. Translation: CASSQASRAWYGYTF.

The V call is TRBV6-2 or TRBV6-3, the J call TRBJ1-1, with a tentative D call TRBD1 (5 bases). The length of the CDR3 is 16 residues. CDR1 and CDR2 from the germline V gene are MNHEY and SVGEGT. V lost 6 bases, J lost 1 base, and 18 bases lay in between. The CDR3 nucleotides are TGTGCCAGCAGCTCTCAGCACAGGCCGGGGAACACTGAAGCTTTCTTT. Its translation: CASSSQHRPGNTEAFF.

The V and J genes are TRBV7-3 and TRBJ1-3; 7 nucleotides agree with TRBD1. The trim removed 9 bases at V and 0 bases at J, leaving 5 bases unmatched. Germline V CDR1 and CDR2: SGHTA, FQGTGA. CDR3 length: 14 residues. The CDR3 spells CARPGQLSGNTIYF. As DNA, the CDR3 is TGTGCCAGGCCGGGACAGCTCTCTGGAAACACCATATATTTT.

Note on this clone: The same CDR3 is also encoded by other DNA sequences in this sample. The rearrangement uses TRBV7-2 and TRBJ1-2; 7 nucleotides agree with TRBD1. Germline V gene sequence: CDR1 SGHTA, CDR2 FQGNSA. V was clipped by 6 bases and J by 4 bases; unmatched bases: 5. CDR3 length: 13 residues. The CDR3 loop is CASSSGQLYGYTF. CDR3 coding DNA: TGTGCCAGCAGTTCGGGACAGCTCTATGGCTACACCTTC.